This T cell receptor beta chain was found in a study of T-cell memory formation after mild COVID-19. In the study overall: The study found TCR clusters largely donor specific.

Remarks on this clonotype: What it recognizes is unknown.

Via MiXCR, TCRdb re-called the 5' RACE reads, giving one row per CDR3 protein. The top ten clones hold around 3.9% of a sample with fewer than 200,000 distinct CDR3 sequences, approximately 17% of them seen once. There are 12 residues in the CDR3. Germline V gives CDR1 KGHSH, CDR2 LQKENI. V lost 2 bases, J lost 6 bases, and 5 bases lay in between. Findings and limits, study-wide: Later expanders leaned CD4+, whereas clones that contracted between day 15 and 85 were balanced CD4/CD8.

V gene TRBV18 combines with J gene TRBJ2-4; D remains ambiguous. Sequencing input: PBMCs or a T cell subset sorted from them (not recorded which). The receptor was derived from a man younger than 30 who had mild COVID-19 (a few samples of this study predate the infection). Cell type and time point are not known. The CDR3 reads CASSPRLNIQYF. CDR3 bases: TGTGCCAGCTCACCAAGACTAAACATTCAGTACTTC.